This T cell receptor beta chain was identified during a study of OX40 agonist ivuxolimab in advanced cancers. About the research overall: Patients receiving dose escalation had hepatocellular carcinoma, melanoma, renal cell or head and neck cancer.

A word on this clone: Its antigen is still unknown.

Data came from immunoSEQ multiplex PCR; TCRdb stores just in-frame clones and leaves some out. This repertoire shows 65,000 to 75,000 clones, around 89% found once; its top ten account for 4%. General observations from the study: Some nonresponders also had low normalized T-cell clonal expansion. Compared with others, partial responders at 0.1-3.0 mg/kg displayed clonal expansion among the lowest.

With baseline, cycle 4 day 1, and cycle 7 day 1 as timepoints, blood was sampled. CDR1 MNHEY and CDR2 SMNVEV come from the germline V gene (reference sequence). V gave up 4 bases and J gave up 5 bases; unmatched junction bases: 5. This CDR3 has 14 residues. The source was CD4+ or CD8+ T cells sorted from blood, collected in a trial of the OX40 agonist ivuxolimab. The receptor was derived from an adult with an advanced solid tumor such as melanoma, head and neck, liver or kidney cancer. This chain links TRBV27 with TRBJ1-5, with 7 bases matching TRBD1. CDR3 nucleotide sequence: TGTGCCAGCAGTTCACGACAGGGTTATCAGCCCCAGCATTTT. This codes for CASSSRQGYQPQHF.